This T cell receptor beta chain was documented in a study of identical twins. To note about this clonotype: Antigen unknown.

Each CDR3 protein gets one entry after TCRdb re-called the 5' RACE reads with MiXCR. This sample has 600,000 to 800,000 distinct CDR3 sequences, with about 20% found just once. CDR3 length: 16 amino acids. Study results and limitations: Weaker excess twin sharing was observed in beta out-of-frame sequences.

The same data also went into a second study, on T cells expressing NK-cell markers. This second study notes: Top CD8+ clonotypes included the dominant CD3+CD56+NKG2C+ clonotypes in 6 or 7 donors.

This receptor was obtained from a woman aged 18-29 years in good health. The chain is built from TRBV21-1 and TRBJ2-3; TRBD2, the table's D call, lacks a check against the DNA. TRBV21-1 is a pseudogene segment. Sequenced material: PBMCs. The CDR3 here is CASSIREGLGTDTQYF. The CDR3, as DNA: TGTGCCAGCAGCATCCGGGAGGGCCTCGGCACAGATACGCAGTATTTT.